A single sample gave rise to the 5 T cell receptor beta chains below, sequenced in a study of T cells in Graves' hyperthyroidism and ophthalmopathy. The TCR beta CDR3 regions underwent amplification using RNA transcripts as the source. RT-PCR in the first round (using the HTBI primer set) targeted the TCR CDR3. TCRdb re-derived calls from the multiplex PCR reads in MiXCR, one entry per CDR3 protein. The table lists 250,000 to 350,000 distinct CDR3 sequences, 16% of them singletons. The sequenced sample consisted of blood. These receptors were collected from a young man with Graves' hyperthyroidism.

In this sample, this clonotype turned up a few times. This rearrangement joins TRBV9 to TRBJ2-5, with a weak D call TRBD1 (6 bases). The V end was cut by 0 bases, the J end by 2 bases, with 8 bases between. The CDR3 covers 14 residues. The germline gives CDR1 SGDLS, CDR2 YYNGEE. CDR3: CASSVDGTQETQYF. CDR3 in DNA: TGTGCCAGCAGCGTAGATGGGACACAAGAGACCCAGTACTTC.

A few counts support this clonotype. This CDR3 is CASSPPYQGTGDAYEQYF. Here the CDR3 DNA reads TGTGCCAGCAGCCCCCCCTACCAAGGGACAGGGGATGCTTACGAGCAGTACTTC. The rearrangement uses TRBV28 and TRBJ2-7; TRBD1 matches 10 bases. With 6 bases clipped from V and 4 bases from J, the junction kept 18 bases outside the gene matches. The germline V gene has CDR1 MDHEN and CDR2 SYDVKM. This CDR3 contains 18 residues.

This clonotype is a singleton in its sample. The CDR3 DNA reads as TGTGCCAGTAGTATAGTCAACGGAGGGTTGAATCAGCCCCAGCATTTT. Protein sequence: CASSIVNGGLNQPQHF. The V and J genes are TRBV19 and TRBJ1-5; D is unresolved. V was clipped by 1 base and J by 4 bases, with 14 bases between them. The germline CDR1 and CDR2 sequences are LNHDA and SQIVND (reference sequence). This CDR3 is built from 16 residues.

This chain uses TRBV20-1 with TRBJ2-2, with 12 nucleotides matching TRBD2. The CDR3 consists of 19 residues. Germline CDR1 and CDR2: DFQATT and SNEGSKA (reference sequence). The junction had 15 bases not matched to a gene; V was cut back by 4 bases and J by 3 bases. The CDR3 DNA follows: TGCAGTGCTATAAGACTAGCGGGAGAGAGCGTCTATGACACCGGGGAGCTGTTTTTT. Residues: CSAIRLAGESVYDTGELFF.

The chain employs TRBV10-3 and TRBJ1-2; D is possibly TRBD1 (5 bases). Between the trimmed V and J ends, which lost 6 bases and 2 bases, there was a span of 19 bases. Germline V gene lookup returns CDR1 ENHRY and CDR2 SYGVKD. The CDR3 length is 16 residues. The CDR3 DNA is TGTGCCATCAGGGGGGAAGGTGTCGGTTCGAACTATGGCTACACCTTC. Translation: CAIRGEGVGSNYGYTF.